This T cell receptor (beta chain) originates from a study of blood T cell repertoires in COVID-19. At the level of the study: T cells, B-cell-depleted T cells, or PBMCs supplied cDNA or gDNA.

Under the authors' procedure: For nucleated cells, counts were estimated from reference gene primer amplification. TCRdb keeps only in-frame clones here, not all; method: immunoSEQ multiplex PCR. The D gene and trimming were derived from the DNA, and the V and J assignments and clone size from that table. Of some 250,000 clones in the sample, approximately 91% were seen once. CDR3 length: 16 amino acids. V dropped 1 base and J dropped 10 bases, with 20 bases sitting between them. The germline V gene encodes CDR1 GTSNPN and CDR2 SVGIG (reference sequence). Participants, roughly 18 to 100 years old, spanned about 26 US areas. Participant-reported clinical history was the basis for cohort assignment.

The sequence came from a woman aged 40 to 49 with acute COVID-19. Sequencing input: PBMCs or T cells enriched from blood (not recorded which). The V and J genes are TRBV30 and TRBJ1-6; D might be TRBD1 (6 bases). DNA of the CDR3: TGTGCCTGGAGTGATTATCGACAGGCGGGGGGATCACCCCTCCACTTT. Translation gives CAWSDYRQAGGSPLHF.